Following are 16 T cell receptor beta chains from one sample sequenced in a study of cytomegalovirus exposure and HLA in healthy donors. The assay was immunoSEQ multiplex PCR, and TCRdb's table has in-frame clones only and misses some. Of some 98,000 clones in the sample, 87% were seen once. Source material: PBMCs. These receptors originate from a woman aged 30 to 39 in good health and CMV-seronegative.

For the CDR3, the DNA is TGTGCCAGCAGCCCGCTGGGTCCCGGGACTAGCTTACATGAGCAGTTCTTC. It yields the protein CASSPLGPGTSLHEQFF. The chain recombines TRBV7-2 with TRBJ2-1, with 9 bases matching TRBD2. V trimming: 5 bases; J trimming: 8 bases; junction bases outside the gene matches: 16. This CDR3 has 17 amino acids. Per germline, CDR1 SGHTA and CDR2 FQGNSA.

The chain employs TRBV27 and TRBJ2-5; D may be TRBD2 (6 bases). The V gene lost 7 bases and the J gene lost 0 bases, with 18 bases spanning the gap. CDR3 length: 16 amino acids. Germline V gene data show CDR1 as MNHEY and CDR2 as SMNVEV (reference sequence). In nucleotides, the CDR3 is TGTGCCAGCACTCCTTATGGGCGGGGAGACCAAGAGACCCAGTACTTC. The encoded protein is CASTPYGRGDQETQYF.

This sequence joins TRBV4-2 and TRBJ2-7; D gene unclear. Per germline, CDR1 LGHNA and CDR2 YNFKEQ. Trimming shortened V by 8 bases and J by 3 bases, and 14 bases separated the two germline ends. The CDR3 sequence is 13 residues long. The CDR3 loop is CASSTSLHYEQYF. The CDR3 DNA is TGTGCCAGCTCCACCAGTCTTCACTACGAGCAGTACTTC.

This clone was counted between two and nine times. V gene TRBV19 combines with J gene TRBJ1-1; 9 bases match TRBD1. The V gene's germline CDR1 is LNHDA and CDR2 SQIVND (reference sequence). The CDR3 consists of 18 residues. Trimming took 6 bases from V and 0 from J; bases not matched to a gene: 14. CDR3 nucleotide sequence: TGTGCCAGTAGGAGACTTTTGGGGACAGGGATCATGAACACTGAAGCTTTCTTT. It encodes CASRRLLGTGIMNTEAFF.

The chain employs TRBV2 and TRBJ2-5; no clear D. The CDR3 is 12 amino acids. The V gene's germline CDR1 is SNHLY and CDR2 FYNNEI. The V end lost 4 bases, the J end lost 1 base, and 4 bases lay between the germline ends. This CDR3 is CASSAGQETQYF. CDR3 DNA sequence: TGTGCCAGCAGTGCGGGCCAAGAGACCCAGTACTTC.

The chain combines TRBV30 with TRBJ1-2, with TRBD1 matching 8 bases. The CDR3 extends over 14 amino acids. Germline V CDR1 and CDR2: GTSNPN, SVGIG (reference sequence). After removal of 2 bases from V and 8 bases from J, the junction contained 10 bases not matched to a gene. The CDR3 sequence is CAWSTGQGARGYTF. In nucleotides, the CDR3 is TGTGCCTGGAGTACGGGGCAGGGGGCGCGCGGCTACACCTTC.

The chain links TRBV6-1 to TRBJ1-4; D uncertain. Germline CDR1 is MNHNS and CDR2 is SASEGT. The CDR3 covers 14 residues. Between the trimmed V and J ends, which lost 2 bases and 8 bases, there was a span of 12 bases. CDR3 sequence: CASSEQRMREKLFF. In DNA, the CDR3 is TGTGCCAGCAGTGAACAACGGATGAGGGAAAAACTGTTTTTT.

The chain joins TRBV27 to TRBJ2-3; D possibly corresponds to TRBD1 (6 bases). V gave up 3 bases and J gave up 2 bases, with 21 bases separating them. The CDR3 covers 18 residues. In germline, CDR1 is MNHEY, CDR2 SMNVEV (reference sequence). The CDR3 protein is CASSFGGRGRSNTDTQYF. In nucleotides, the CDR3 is TGTGCCAGCAGTTTCGGAGGTAGGGGGAGATCTAACACAGATACGCAGTATTTT.

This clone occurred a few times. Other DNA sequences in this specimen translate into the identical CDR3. In nucleotides, the CDR3 is TGCGCCAGCAGCTTGGGAGCGGAAGAGACCCAGTACTTC. It is translated as CASSLGAEETQYF. This rearrangement joins TRBV5-1 to TRBJ2-5; D is possibly TRBD2 (5 bases). Germline V lookup: CDR1 SGHRS, CDR2 YFSETQ. V was cut by 0 bases and J by 3 bases, with 6 bases left in between. CDR3 length: 13 residues. Supplemented by reference TRBV5-1 and TRBJ2-5, the full variable domain reads KAGVTQTPRYLIKTRGQQVTLSCSPISGHRSVSWYQQTPGQGLQFLFEYFSETQRNKGNFPGRFSGRQFSNSRSEMNVSTLELGDSALYLCASSLGAEETQYFGPGTRLLVL.

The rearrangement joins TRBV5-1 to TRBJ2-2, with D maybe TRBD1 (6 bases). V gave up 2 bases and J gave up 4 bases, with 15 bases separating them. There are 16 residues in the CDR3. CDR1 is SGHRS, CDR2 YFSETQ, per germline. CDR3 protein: CASSFDGTRSTGELFF. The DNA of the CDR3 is TGCGCCAGCAGCTTCGACGGGACACGGTCCACCGGGGAGCTGTTTTTT.

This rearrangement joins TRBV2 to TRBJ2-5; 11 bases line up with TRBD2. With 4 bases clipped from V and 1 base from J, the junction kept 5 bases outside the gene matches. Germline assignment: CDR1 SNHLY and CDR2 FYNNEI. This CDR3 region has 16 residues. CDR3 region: CASSVELAGGQETQYF. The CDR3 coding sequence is TGTGCCAGCAGTGTGGAGCTAGCGGGGGGCCAAGAGACCCAGTACTTC.

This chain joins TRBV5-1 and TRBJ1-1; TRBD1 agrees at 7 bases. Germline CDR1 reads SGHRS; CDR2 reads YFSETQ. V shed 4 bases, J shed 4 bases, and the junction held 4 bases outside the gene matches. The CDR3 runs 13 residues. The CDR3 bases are TGCGCCAGCAGCCCGGGACAGAGCACTGAAGCTTTCTTT. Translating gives CASSPGQSTEAFF.

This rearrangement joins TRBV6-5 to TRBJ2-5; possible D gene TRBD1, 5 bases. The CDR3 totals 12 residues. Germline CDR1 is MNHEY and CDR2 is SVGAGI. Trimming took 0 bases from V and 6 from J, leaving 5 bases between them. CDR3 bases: TGTGCCAGCAGTTACTCGGGGCAGACCCAGTACTTC. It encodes CASSYSGQTQYF.

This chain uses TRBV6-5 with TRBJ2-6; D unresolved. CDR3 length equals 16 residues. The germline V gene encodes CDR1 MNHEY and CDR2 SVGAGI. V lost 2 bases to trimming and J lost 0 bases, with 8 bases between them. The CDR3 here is CASSYQARSGANVLTF. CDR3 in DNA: TGTGCCAGCAGTTACCAGGCCCGCTCTGGGGCCAACGTCCTGACTTTC.

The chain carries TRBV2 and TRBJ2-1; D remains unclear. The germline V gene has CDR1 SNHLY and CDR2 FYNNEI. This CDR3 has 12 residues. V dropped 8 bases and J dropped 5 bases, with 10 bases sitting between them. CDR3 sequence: CASRGNNNEQFF. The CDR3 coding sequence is TGTGCCAGCCGTGGCAACAACAATGAGCAGTTCTTC. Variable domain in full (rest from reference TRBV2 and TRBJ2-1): EPEVTQTPSHQVTQMGQEVILRCVPISNHLYFYWYRQILGQKVEFLVSFYNNEISEKSEIFDDQFSVERPDGSNFTLKIRSTKLEDSAMYFCASRGNNNEQFFGPGTRLTVL.

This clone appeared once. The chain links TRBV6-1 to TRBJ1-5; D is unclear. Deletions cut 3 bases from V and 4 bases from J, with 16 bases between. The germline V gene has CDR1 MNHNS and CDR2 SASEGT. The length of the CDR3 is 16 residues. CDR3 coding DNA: TGTGCCAGCAGTGAGGTTGGAGGACTTCCTAATCAGCCCCAGCATTTT. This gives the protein CASSEVGGLPNQPQHF.